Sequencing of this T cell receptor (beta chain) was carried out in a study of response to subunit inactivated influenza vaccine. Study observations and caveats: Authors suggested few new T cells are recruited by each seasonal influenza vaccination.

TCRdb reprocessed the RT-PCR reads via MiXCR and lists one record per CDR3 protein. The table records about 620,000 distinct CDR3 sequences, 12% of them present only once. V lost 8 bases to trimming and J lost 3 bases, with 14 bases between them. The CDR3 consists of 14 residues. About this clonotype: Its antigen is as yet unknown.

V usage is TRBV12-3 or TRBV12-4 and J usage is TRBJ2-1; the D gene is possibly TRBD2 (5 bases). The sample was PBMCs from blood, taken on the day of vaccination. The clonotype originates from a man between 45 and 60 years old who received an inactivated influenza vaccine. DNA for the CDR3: TGTGCCAGCGCAGCGGAAGGGAGCTACAATGAGCAGTTCTTC. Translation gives CASAAEGSYNEQFF.